The subject of this entry is one T cell receptor (beta chain). Its antigen remains unknown. The data are from a study of cytomegalovirus exposure and HLA in healthy donors. Study findings and constraints: Reports state that TCR beta sequences accurately predicted most subjects' HLA-A and HLA-B alleles. When analyzed later, a missense DCLRE1C variant was found to be linked to TCR beta V- and J-gene trimming.

The PCR ran on 60 Vbeta and 13 Jbeta primers. Some clones are missing from TCRdb's copy, which holds only in-frame ones; the method was immunoSEQ multiplex PCR. The sample has 200,000 or so clones, around 86% seen once. The CDR3 totals 15 residues. V dropped 1 base and J dropped 7 bases, with 13 bases sitting between them. The germline V gene has CDR1 MDHEN and CDR2 SYDVKM. This chain uses TRBV28 with TRBJ1-4, with a weak D call TRBD1 (6 bases). The sample was PBMCs. The receptor was isolated from a woman aged 40 to 50 in good health and CMV-seronegative. The CDR3 region is CASSLSGGLGEKLFF. In DNA form, the CDR3 reads TGTGCCAGCAGTTTATCCGGGGGGCTCGGTGAAAAACTGTTTTTT. Variable domain in full (rest from reference TRBV28 and TRBJ1-4): DVKVTQSSRYLVKRTGEKVFLECVQDMDHENMFWYRQDPGLGLRLIYFSYDVKMKEKGDIPEGYSVSREKKERFSLILESASTNQTSMYLCASSLSGGLGEKLFFGSGTQLSVL.